The T cell receptor (beta chain) described here comes from a study of cytomegalovirus exposure and HLA in healthy donors. To note about this clone: Its cognate antigen is unknown.

Overall study results and limits: The analysis excluded some indistinguishable V segments, including TRBV6-2 and TRBV6-3.

The CDR3 is made up of 16 amino acids. Germline values: CDR1 SGHTA, CDR2 FQGNSA. The study ran its PCR with 60 Vbeta and 13 Jbeta primers. Some clones are missing from TCRdb's copy, which holds only in-frame ones; the method was immunoSEQ multiplex PCR. The sample records 200,000 or so clones, 80% being singletons. Participants comprised healthy donors of bone marrow. This receptor was obtained from a middle-aged man in good health and CMV-seropositive. The rearrangement uses TRBV7-2 and TRBJ2-5; 8 nucleotides align to TRBD2. The end of the DNA aligns better with TRBJ2-7, so the J call may be wrong. The sequenced material came from PBMCs. The CDR3 reads CASSPWGGGISYEQYF. The CDR3 bases are TGTGCCAGCAGCCCGTGGGGCGGGGGGATTTCCTACGAGCAGTACTTC.